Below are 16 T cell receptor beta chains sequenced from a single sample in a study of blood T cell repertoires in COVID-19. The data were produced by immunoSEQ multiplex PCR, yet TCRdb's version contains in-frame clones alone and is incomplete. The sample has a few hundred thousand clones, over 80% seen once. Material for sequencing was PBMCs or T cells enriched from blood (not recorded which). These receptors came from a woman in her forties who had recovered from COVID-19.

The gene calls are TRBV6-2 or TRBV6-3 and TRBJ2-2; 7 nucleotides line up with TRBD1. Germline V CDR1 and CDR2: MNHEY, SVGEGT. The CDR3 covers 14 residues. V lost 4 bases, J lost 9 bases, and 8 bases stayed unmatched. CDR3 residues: CASSSPDRDRELFF. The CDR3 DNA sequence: TGTGCCAGCAGTTCACCAGACAGGGATCGGGAGCTGTTTTTT.

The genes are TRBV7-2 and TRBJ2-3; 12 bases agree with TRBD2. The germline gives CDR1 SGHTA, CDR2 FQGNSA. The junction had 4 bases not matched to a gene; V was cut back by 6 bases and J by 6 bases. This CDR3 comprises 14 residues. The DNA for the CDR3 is TGTGCCAGCAGTTCTCTAGCGGGAGGGGATACGCAGTATTTT. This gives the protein CASSSLAGGDTQYF. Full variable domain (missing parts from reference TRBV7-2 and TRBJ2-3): GAGVSQSPSNKVTEKGKDVELRCDPISGHTALYWYRQSLGQGLEFLIYFQGNSAPDKSGLPSDRFSAERTGGSVSTLTIQRTQQEDSAVYLCASSSLAGGDTQYFGPGTRLTVL.

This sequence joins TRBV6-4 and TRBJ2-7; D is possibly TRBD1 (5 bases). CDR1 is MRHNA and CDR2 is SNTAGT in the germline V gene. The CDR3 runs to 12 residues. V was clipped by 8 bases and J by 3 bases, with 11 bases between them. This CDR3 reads CASLGRDYEQYF. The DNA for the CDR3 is TGTGCCAGCCTTGGCAGGGACTACGAGCAGTACTTC.

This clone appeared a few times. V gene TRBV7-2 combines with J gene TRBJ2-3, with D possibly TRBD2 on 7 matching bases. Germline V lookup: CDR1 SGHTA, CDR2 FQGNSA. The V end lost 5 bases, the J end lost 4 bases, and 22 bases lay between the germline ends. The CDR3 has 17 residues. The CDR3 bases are TGTGCCAGCAGCGATCGGGGTCGCGGGGGCTTCGCAGATACGCAGTATTTT. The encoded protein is CASSDRGRGGFADTQYF.

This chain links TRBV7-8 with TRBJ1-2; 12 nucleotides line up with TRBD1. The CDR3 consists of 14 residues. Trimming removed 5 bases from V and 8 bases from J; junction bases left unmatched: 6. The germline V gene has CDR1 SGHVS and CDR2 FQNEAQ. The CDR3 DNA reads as TGTGCCAGCAGCATGGGACAGGGGGCACAGGGCTACACCTTC. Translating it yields CASSMGQGAQGYTF. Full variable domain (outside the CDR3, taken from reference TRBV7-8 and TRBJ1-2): GAGVSQSPRYKVAKRGQDVALRCDPISGHVSLFWYQQALGQGPEFLTYFQNEAQLDKSGLPSDRFFAERPEGSVSTLKIQRTQQEDSAVYLCASSMGQGAQGYTFGSGTRLTVV.

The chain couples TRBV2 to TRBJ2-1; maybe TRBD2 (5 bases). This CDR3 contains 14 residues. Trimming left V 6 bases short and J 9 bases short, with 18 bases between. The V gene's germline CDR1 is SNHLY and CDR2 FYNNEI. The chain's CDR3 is CASRIGLAGVEQFF. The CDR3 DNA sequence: TGTGCCAGCAGAATCGGGCTAGCAGGTGTTGAGCAGTTCTTC.

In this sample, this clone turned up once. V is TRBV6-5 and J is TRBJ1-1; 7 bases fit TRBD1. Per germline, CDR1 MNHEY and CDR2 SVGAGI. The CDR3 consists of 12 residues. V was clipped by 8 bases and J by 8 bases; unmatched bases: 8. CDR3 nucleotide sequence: TGTGCCAGCGGAAACAGGGGAATAGAAGCTTTCTTT. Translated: CASGNRGIEAFF.

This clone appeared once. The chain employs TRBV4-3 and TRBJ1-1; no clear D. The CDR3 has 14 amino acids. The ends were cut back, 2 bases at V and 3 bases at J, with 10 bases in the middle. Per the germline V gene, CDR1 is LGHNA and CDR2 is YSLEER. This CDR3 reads CASSQYVGDTEAFF. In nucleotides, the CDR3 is TGCGCCAGCAGCCAATACGTCGGAGACACTGAAGCTTTCTTT.

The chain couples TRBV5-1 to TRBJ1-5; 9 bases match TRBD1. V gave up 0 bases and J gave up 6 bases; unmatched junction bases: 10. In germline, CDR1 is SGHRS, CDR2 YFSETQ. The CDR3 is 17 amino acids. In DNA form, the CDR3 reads TGCGCCAGCAGCTTGGTCTCTACAACAGGGGGCGGTCAGCCCCAGCATTTT. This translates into CASSLVSTTGGGQPQHF.

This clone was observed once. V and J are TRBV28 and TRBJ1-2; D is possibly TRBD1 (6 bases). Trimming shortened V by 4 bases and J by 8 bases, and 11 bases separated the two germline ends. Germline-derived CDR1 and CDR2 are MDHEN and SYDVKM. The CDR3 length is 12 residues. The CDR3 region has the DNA TGTGCCAGCAGTTACTACAGGGACGGCTACACCTTC. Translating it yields CASSYYRDGYTF.

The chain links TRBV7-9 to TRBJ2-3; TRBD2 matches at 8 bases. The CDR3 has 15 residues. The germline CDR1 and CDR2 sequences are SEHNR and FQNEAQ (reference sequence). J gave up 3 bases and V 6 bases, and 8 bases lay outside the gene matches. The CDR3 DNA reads TGTGCCAGCAGGGCCTGGGCGGGAGGAACAGATACGCAGTATTTT. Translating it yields CASRAWAGGTDTQYF. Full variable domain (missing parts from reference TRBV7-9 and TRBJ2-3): DTGVSQNPRHKITKRGQNVTFRCDPISEHNRLYWYRQTLGQGPEFLTYFQNEAQLEKSRLLSDRFSAERPKGSFSTLEIQRTEQGDSAMYLCASRAWAGGTDTQYFGPGTRLTVL.

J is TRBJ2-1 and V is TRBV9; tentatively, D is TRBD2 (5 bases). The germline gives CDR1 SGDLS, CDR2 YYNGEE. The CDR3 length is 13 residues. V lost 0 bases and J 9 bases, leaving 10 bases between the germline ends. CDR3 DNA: TGTGCCAGCAGCGTAGGAGGGCGTGGTGAGCAGTTCTTC. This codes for CASSVGGRGEQFF.

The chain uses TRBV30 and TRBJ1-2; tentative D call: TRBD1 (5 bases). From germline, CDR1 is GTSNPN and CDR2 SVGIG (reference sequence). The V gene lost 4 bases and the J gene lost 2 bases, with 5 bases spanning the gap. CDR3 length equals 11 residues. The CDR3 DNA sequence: TGTGCCTGGACAGGGAACTATGGCTACACCTTC. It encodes CAWTGNYGYTF.

The DNA of the CDR3 is TGTGCCAGCAGCGTAGCTGAGGCGGGGGCAAGGGAGACCCAGTACTTC. It specifies CASSVAEAGARETQYF. The V and J genes are TRBV9 and TRBJ2-5; D is possibly TRBD2 (7 bases). The CDR3 runs to 16 residues. Germline CDR1 reads SGDLS; CDR2 reads YYNGEE. V shed 0 bases and J shed 5 bases, with 17 bases lying between them.

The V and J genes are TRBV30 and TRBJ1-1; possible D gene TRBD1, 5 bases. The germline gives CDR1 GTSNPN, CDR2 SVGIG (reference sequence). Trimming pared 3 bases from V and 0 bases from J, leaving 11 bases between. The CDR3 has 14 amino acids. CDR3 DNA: TGTGCCTGGAGCGGGGGGAGAATGAACACTGAAGCTTTCTTT. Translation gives CAWSGGRMNTEAFF.

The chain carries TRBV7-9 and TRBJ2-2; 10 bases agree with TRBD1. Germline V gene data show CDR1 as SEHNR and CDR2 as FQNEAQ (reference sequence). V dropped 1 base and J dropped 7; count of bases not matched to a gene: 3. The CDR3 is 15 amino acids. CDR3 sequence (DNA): TGTGCCAGCAGCTTAGGACAGGGGGCGTTCGGGGAGCTGTTTTTT. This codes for CASSLGQGAFGELFF.